These 30 T cell receptor beta chains were sequenced from one sample in a study of OX40 agonist ivuxolimab in advanced cancers. Sequenced by immunoSEQ multiplex PCR; TCRdb stores in-frame clones only, minus some. The table has roughly 41,000 clones, about 90% seen once. The sequenced sample was CD4+ or CD8+ T cells sorted from blood, obtained in a trial of the OX40 agonist ivuxolimab. These receptors originate from an adult with an advanced solid tumor such as melanoma, head and neck, liver or kidney cancer.

The chain's CDR3 is CASSLLQGAEGNEQFF. Here the CDR3 DNA reads TGTGCCAGCAGCCTTTTACAGGGGGCAGAAGGCAATGAGCAGTTCTTC. This chain joins TRBV7-9 and TRBJ2-1; 9 bases match TRBD1. The length of the CDR3 is 16 residues. Trimming cost V 5 bases and J 6 bases; bases outside gene matches: 11. Per the germline V gene, CDR1 is SEHNR and CDR2 is FQNEAQ (reference sequence).

The chain carries TRBV5-6 and TRBJ2-7; 9 positions agree with TRBD2. The CDR3 loop spans 16 amino acids. J lost 5 bases, V lost 4 bases, and 13 bases had no gene match. Looked up from germline, CDR1 is SGHDT and CDR2 is YYEEEE. This CDR3 is CASSPGWASGDNEQYF. The CDR3 nucleotides read TGTGCCAGCAGCCCAGGTTGGGCTAGCGGGGATAACGAGCAGTACTTC.

This clone occurred once. The V gene is TRBV11-2, the J gene TRBJ1-3; D call uncertain. The CDR3 totals 11 residues. Germline V gene sequence: CDR1 SGHAT, CDR2 FQNNGV. V was clipped by 4 bases and J by 2 bases, with 0 bases between them. The CDR3 here is CASSSGNTIYF. The CDR3 DNA is TGTGCCAGCAGCTCTGGAAACACCATATATTTT. The entire variable domain, with the rest obtained from reference TRBV11-2 and TRBJ1-3, is as follows: EAGVAQSPRYKIIEKRQSVAFWCNPISGHATLYWYQQILGQGPKLLIQFQNNGVVDDSQLPKDRFSAERLKGVDSTLKIQPAKLEDSAVYLCASSSGNTIYFGEGSWLTVV.

The rearrangement links TRBV9 to TRBJ2-3, with 10 bases aligning to TRBD2. Germline CDR1 and CDR2: SGDLS and YYNGEE. The J segment lost 5 bases and the V segment lost 1 base, leaving 7 bases of the junction unmatched. The CDR3 covers 16 residues. The chain's CDR3 is CASSVNPTSGLDTQYF. In DNA, the CDR3 is TGTGCCAGCAGCGTAAACCCGACTAGCGGGCTAGATACGCAGTATTTT.

The chain couples TRBV6-5 to TRBJ1-1, with 9 nucleotides matching TRBD1. Losses at the gene ends were 2 bases for V and 0 bases for J; bases not matched to a gene: 4. Germline-derived CDR1 and CDR2 are MNHEY and SVGAGI. This CDR3 comprises 16 residues. The CDR3 sequence: CASSYGTGFMNTEAFF. The CDR3 nucleotides read TGTGCCAGCAGTTACGGGACAGGGTTCATGAACACTGAAGCTTTCTTT.

The rearrangement uses TRBV15 and TRBJ2-4; D might be TRBD2 (6 bases). The germline V gene encodes CDR1 LNHNV and CDR2 YYDKDF (reference sequence). V was clipped by 9 bases and J by 2 bases, with 11 bases between them. CDR3 length equals 13 residues. CDR3 amino acids: CATSGGTKNIQYF. The CDR3, as DNA: TGTGCCACTAGCGGAGGGACCAAAAACATTCAGTACTTC.

This sequence joins TRBV6-1 and TRBJ2-3; 12 positions match TRBD1. Germline trimming cut 5 bases from V and 5 bases from J; bases unmatched to any gene: 5. Germline V CDR1 and CDR2: MNHNS, SASEGT. The CDR3 runs 15 residues. The CDR3 here is CASSPGTGGLDTQYF. The CDR3 DNA sequence: TGTGCCAGCAGTCCAGGGACAGGGGGCCTAGATACGCAGTATTTT.

V usage is TRBV6-1 and J usage is TRBJ2-5, with 8 bases aligning to TRBD2. This CDR3 has 15 residues. Losses at the gene ends were 4 bases for V and 4 bases for J; bases not matched to a gene: 8. CDR1 and CDR2 (germline): MNHNS, SASEGT. The CDR3 here is CASSGATSDGETQYF. For the CDR3, the DNA is TGTGCCAGCAGTGGGGCGACTAGCGACGGAGAGACCCAGTACTTC.

The chain carries TRBV7-9 and TRBJ2-5; TRBD2 might be the D (6 bases). Germline-derived CDR1 and CDR2 are SEHNR and FQNEAQ (reference sequence). The CDR3 has 16 amino acids. Trimming removed 5 bases from V and 5 bases from J, with 21 bases in between. CDR3 loop: CASSPGTPSAGETQYF. In DNA, the CDR3 is TGTGCCAGCAGCCCCGGGACTCCCTCGGCCGGGGAGACCCAGTACTTC.

This clone appeared a single time. The chain combines TRBV10-3 with TRBJ2-7, with D possibly being TRBD1 or TRBD2 (6 bases each). The germline V gene has CDR1 ENHRY and CDR2 SYGVKD. V dropped 2 bases and J dropped 1 base, with 15 bases sitting between them. This CDR3 contains 16 residues. CDR3 residues: CAISEPTTGRSYEQYF. The CDR3 DNA follows: TGTGCCATCAGTGAGCCTACTACAGGGAGGTCCTACGAGCAGTACTTC.

J is TRBJ2-7 and V is TRBV7-9; D is unresolved. V lost 4 bases to trimming and J lost 6 bases, with 16 bases between them. The germline V gene has CDR1 SEHNR and CDR2 FQNEAQ (reference sequence). This CDR3 region has 14 residues. The CDR3 reads CASSSRASRAEQYF. Written as DNA, the CDR3 is TGTGCCAGCAGCTCCCGGGCCTCCCGGGCCGAGCAGTACTTC.

The rearrangement joins TRBV4-1 to TRBJ2-5, with 8 bases identical to TRBD1. V was pared by 1 base and J by 2 bases, with 3 bases of the junction left unmatched. Germline CDR1 MGHRA, CDR2 YSYEKL. The CDR3 totals 15 residues. The CDR3 region has the DNA TGCGCCAGCAGCCAAGCCCGGACAGGGCAAGAGACCCAGTACTTC. It encodes CASSQARTGQETQYF.

The chain joins TRBV19 to TRBJ2-7; no reliable D call. Trimming took off 1 base at V and 1 base at J, with 5 bases between the two ends. CDR1 and CDR2 (germline): LNHDA, SQIVND (reference sequence). The CDR3 totals 13 residues. CDR3 coding DNA: TGTGCCAGTAGTATAGGACAATCCTACGAGCAGTACTTC. Its translation is CASSIGQSYEQYF.

The chain joins TRBV15 to TRBJ2-2; tentatively, D is TRBD1 (5 bases). This CDR3 has 17 residues. Germline V gene lookup returns CDR1 LNHNV and CDR2 YYDKDF (reference sequence). V lost 3 bases and J lost 0, with 14 bases in between. This chain's CDR3 is CATSSAFDSANTGELFF. In DNA, the CDR3 is TGTGCCACCAGCAGTGCCTTCGACAGTGCGAACACCGGGGAGCTGTTTTTT.

This clone appeared a single time. The gene calls are TRBV6-1 and TRBJ1-6; 9 bases map to TRBD1. The trim removed 5 bases at V and 10 bases at J, leaving 9 bases unmatched. CDR1 and CDR2 (germline): MNHNS, SASEGT. The CDR3 spans 15 residues. CDR3 in amino acids: CASSPRGQGQSPLHF. CDR3 bases: TGTGCCAGCAGTCCGAGGGGACAGGGACAATCACCCCTCCACTTT.

V gene TRBV28 combines with J gene TRBJ1-1; a possible D gene is TRBD1 (5 bases). Germline CDR1 is MDHEN and CDR2 is SYDVKM. The ends were cut back, 6 bases at V and 5 bases at J, with 10 bases in the middle. CDR3 size: 12 residues. Here the CDR3 reads CASSTGGTEAFF. As DNA, the CDR3 is TGTGCCAGCAGCACCGGGGGGACTGAAGCTTTCTTT.

The table lists this clone with a count of one. The chain carries TRBV27 and TRBJ2-1, with D possibly being TRBD2 (6 bases). V lost 4 bases and J lost 7, with 8 bases in between. The CDR3 consists of 12 residues. In germline, CDR1 is MNHEY, CDR2 SMNVEV (reference sequence). The CDR3: CASSYGGNEQFF. The CDR3 nucleotides are TGTGCCAGCAGTTACGGAGGGAATGAGCAGTTCTTC.

This chain joins TRBV7-8 and TRBJ2-7; D may be TRBD2 (5 bases). Germline CDR1 and CDR2: SGHVS and FQNEAQ. There are 13 residues in the CDR3. The V end was cut by 3 bases, the J end by 5 bases, with 11 bases between. The CDR3 DNA is TGTGCCAGCAGCTTGGGTGGGGAGAACGAGCAGTACTTC. This encodes CASSLGGENEQYF.

The chain is built from TRBV28 and TRBJ2-7; TRBD2 aligns across 8 bases. The CDR3 is 17 amino acids. V trimming: 2 bases; J trimming: 4 bases; junction bases outside the gene matches: 13. Germline loops: CDR1 MDHEN, CDR2 SYDVKM. The CDR3 here is CASSLIRLLAESYEQYF. CDR3 DNA sequence: TGTGCCAGCAGTTTAATTCGTCTACTAGCGGAGTCATACGAGCAGTACTTC.

The sample holds one count of this clone. This rearrangement joins TRBV9 to TRBJ1-1; unclear D gene. Germline V gives CDR1 SGDLS, CDR2 YYNGEE. The V end lost 0 bases, the J end lost 1 base, and 7 bases lay between the germline ends. This CDR3 spans 14 amino acids. The CDR3 loop reads CASSVGAQNTEAFF. CDR3 bases: TGTGCCAGCAGCGTAGGGGCGCAGAACACTGAAGCTTTCTTT.

The rearrangement joins TRBV10-2 to TRBJ2-2; 9 bases are shared with TRBD1. The germline V gene has CDR1 WSHSY and CDR2 SAAADI. CDR3 size: 15 residues. V lost 5 bases, J lost 6 bases, and 7 bases stayed unmatched. CDR3 bases: TGCGCCAGCAGTACAGGGGGCGTAAGAGCCGGGGAGCTGTTTTTT. Translated: CASSTGGVRAGELFF.

This chain links TRBV7-9 with TRBJ2-7; D gene ambiguous. Germline assignment: CDR1 SEHNR and CDR2 FQNEAQ (reference sequence). CDR3 length: 12 amino acids. V lost 1 base to trimming and J lost 5 bases, with 6 bases between them. The CDR3 bases are TGTGCCAGCAGCTTAGAAATGCACGAGCAGTACTTC. Amino acid sequence: CASSLEMHEQYF.

As for this clone: A junction end diverges from the germline sequence, so it may reflect a read error. The chain links TRBV2 to TRBJ2-7, with 7 positions matching TRBD2. Germline V gives CDR1 SNHLY, CDR2 FYNNEI. This CDR3 is built from 18 residues. In nucleotides, the CDR3 is TGTGCCATCAGTGAGAGCGCGGGCGGGAGAGGGCCCACCTACGAGCAGTACTTC. Translation: CAISESAGGRGPTYEQYF.

This clone was picked up a small number of times. The V call is TRBV19, the J call TRBJ2-7, with 11 bases that match TRBD1. With 5 bases clipped from V and 6 bases from J, the junction kept 9 bases outside the gene matches. Looked up from germline, CDR1 is LNHDA and CDR2 is SQIVND (reference sequence). The CDR3 consists of 15 residues. In DNA form, the CDR3 reads TGTGCCAGTAGTCCGGACAGGGGGCGCGTTTTCGAGCAGTACTTC. Translating gives CASSPDRGRVFEQYF.

The chain employs TRBV7-2 and TRBJ2-5; the D gene is possibly TRBD2 (5 bases). There are 15 residues in the CDR3. Trimming cost V 1 base and J 1 base, with 10 bases left between them. CDR1 and CDR2 from the germline V gene are SGHTA and FQGNSA. Written as DNA, the CDR3 is TGTGCCAGCAGCTTAGATCCGGCGGGCCAAGAGACCCAGTACTTC. Translating it yields CASSLDPAGQETQYF.

V is TRBV27 and J is TRBJ1-1; D call uncertain. The CDR3 is made up of 15 amino acids. Deletions cut 1 base from V and 0 bases from J, with 9 bases between. Germline lookup yields CDR1 MNHEY and CDR2 SMNVEV (reference sequence). The CDR3 DNA reads as TGTGCCAGCAGTTTATTCCGGGCCCTGAACACTGAAGCTTTCTTT. Amino acids: CASSLFRALNTEAFF.

The chain employs TRBV5-1 and TRBJ2-6; D not resolved. This CDR3 comprises 17 residues. Germline lookup yields CDR1 SGHRS and CDR2 YFSETQ. With 3 bases removed from V and 0 bases from J, the gap between germline ends came to 13 bases. CDR3 nucleotides: TGCGCCAGCAGCTCCAAAGTCTGGTTCTCTGGGGCCAACGTCCTGACTTTC. It translates to CASSSKVWFSGANVLTF.

The rearrangement links TRBV4-3 to TRBJ2-7; 7 bases line up with TRBD1. The CDR3 spans 16 residues. The germline V gene encodes CDR1 LGHNA and CDR2 YSLEER. V was clipped by 1 base and J by 2 bases; unmatched bases: 8. This CDR3 reads CASSQGQGVLPYEQYF. DNA of the CDR3: TGCGCCAGCAGCCAAGGTCAGGGGGTGCTCCCCTACGAGCAGTACTTC.

The rearrangement joins TRBV29-1 to TRBJ2-5; TRBD1 is a possible D gene (5 bases). The CDR3 totals 15 residues. Germline V gene data show CDR1 as SQVTM and CDR2 as ANQGSEA. V lost 0 bases and J lost 1, with 12 bases in between. CDR3 in amino acids: CSVEDIGQGQETQYF. CDR3 coding DNA: TGCAGCGTTGAAGATATAGGCCAGGGCCAAGAGACCCAGTACTTC.

This clone was observed once. The V gene is TRBV4-1, the J gene TRBJ2-7; either TRBD1 or TRBD2 may supply D (6 bases each). V shed 2 bases and J shed 2 bases, with 19 bases lying between them. The V gene's germline CDR1 is MGHRA and CDR2 YSYEKL. The CDR3 extends over 17 amino acids. CDR3 nucleotides: TGCGCCAGCAGCCAACTCGGGGGTCAGGGGTCCCCCTACGAGCAGTACTTC. Its protein product is CASSQLGGQGSPYEQYF.